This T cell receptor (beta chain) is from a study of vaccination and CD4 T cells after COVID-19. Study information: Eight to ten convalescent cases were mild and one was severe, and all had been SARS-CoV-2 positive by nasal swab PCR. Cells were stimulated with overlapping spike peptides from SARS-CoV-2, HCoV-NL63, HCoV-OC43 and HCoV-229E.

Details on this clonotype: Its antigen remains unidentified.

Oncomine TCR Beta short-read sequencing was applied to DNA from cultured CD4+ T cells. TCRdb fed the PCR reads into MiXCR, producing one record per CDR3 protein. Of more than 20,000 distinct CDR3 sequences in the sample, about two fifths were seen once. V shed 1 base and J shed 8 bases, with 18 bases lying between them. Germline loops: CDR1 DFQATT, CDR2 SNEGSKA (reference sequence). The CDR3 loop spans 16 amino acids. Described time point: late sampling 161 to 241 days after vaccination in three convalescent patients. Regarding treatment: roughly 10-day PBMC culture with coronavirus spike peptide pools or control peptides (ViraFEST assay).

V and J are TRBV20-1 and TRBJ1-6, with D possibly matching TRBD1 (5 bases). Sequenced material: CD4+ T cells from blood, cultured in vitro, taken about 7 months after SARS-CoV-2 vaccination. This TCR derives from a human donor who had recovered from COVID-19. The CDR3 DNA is TGCAGTGCTAGAGTCCGCCAGGGAATCAAGCATTCACCCCTCCACTTT. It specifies CSARVRQGIKHSPLHF.